These 9 T cell receptor beta chains share one sample of origin, sequenced in a study of blood T cells in healthy people across ages (dated by TCRdb to about 2015). Libraries were constructed by 5' RACE. Sequencing relied on an Illumina HiSeq 2500. A second roughly 6 to 12 cycle PCR used a sample-barcoded 5' primer and a J-beta primer mix. TCRdb reran the public reads through fastp at Q25 and MiXCR, keeping productive beta chains. Rows matching on CDR3 protein sequence are summarized as one entry with the most common DNA and genes. A total of hundreds of thousands of distinct CDR3 sequences appear in this sample, more than 25% of them only once. 17% of the sample is in the top ten clones. The source material was blood. The receptors stem from a woman of 80 years or more in good health.

As to this clonotype: This may arise from a read error, as a much more abundant clone is one base away. This chain uses TRBV6-2 or TRBV6-3 with TRBJ2-1; 11 nucleotides align to TRBD2. The V gene's germline CDR1 is MNHEY and CDR2 SVGEGT. Germline trimming cut 0 bases from V and 8 bases from J; bases unmatched to any gene: 3. The CDR3 totals 15 residues. CDR3 DNA sequence: TGTGCCAGCAGTTACTCTAGCGGGGGGGACGATGAGCAGTTCTTC. Its protein is CASSYSSGGDDEQFF.

This clonotype occurred many times. The chain is built from TRBV11-2 and TRBJ2-5, with 9 nucleotides matching TRBD2. With 5 bases clipped from V and 9 bases from J, the junction kept 10 bases outside the gene matches. Germline CDR1 reads SGHAT; CDR2 reads FQNNGV. CDR3 length: 14 residues. CDR3 residues: CASSPAGGLGAQYF. The CDR3 DNA is TGTGCCAGCAGCCCAGCGGGGGGACTGGGGGCCCAGTACTTC.

The rearrangement links TRBV6-5 to TRBJ1-5; D gene ambiguous. V dropped 7 bases and J dropped 0 bases, with 13 bases sitting between them. The CDR3 is 15 residues long. Germline V CDR1 and CDR2: MNHEY, SVGAGI. This chain's CDR3 is CASKRRGNSNQPQHF. CDR3 nucleotide sequence: TGTGCCAGCAAAAGACGGGGAAATAGCAATCAGCCCCAGCATTTT.

Ten or more counts support this clonotype. The J gene is TRBJ2-7, the V gene TRBV12-3 or TRBV12-4; 8 bases align to TRBD2. CDR3 length: 14 residues. Unmatched junction bases numbered 2, after V lost 2 bases and J lost 2 bases. CDR3 amino acids: CASSLTSGAYEQYF. The CDR3 nucleotides are TGTGCCAGCAGTTTAACTAGCGGAGCCTACGAGCAGTACTTC.

This clonotype was recorded a few times. The chain joins TRBV6-2 or TRBV6-3 to TRBJ1-6; D is ambiguous. This CDR3 comprises 15 residues. V gave up 3 bases and J gave up 10 bases, with 16 bases separating them. From germline, CDR1 is MNHEY and CDR2 SVGEGT. CDR3 loop: CASSYGLPWRSPLHF. CDR3 sequence (DNA): TGTGCCAGCAGTTATGGGCTGCCGTGGAGATCACCCCTCCACTTT.

This clonotype was seen a few times. This sequence may be a read error, since a much larger clone differs from it by one base. The DNA for the CDR3 is TGTGCCAGCAGTTTAAGGGACAAGAGTGGCTACACCTTC. This encodes CASSLRDKSGYTF. This rearrangement joins TRBV12-3 or TRBV12-4 to TRBJ1-2; a weak D match, TRBD1 (6 bases). The CDR3 is 13 residues long. Trimming removed 2 bases at V and 7 bases at J, with 11 bases between.

This sequence joins TRBV6-1 and TRBJ1-3; a weak D match, TRBD1 (6 bases). CDR1 and CDR2 (germline): MNHNS, SASEGT. Trimming removed 5 bases from V and 0 bases from J, with 11 bases in between. CDR3 size: 15 residues. The CDR3 DNA sequence: TGTGCCAGCAGTCCACAGGGCAACTCTGGAAACACCATATATTTT. Translation: CASSPQGNSGNTIYF.

This clonotype was observed at least ten times. This chain joins TRBV6-2 or TRBV6-3 and TRBJ2-3; TRBD1 matches 12 bases. The CDR3 consists of 15 residues. Germline CDR1 MNHEY, CDR2 SVGEGT. V lost 10 bases to trimming and J lost 2 bases; unmatched junction nucleotides: 7. CDR3 DNA: TGTGCCACCCGCCCGGGACAGGGGGCCACAGATACGCAGTATTTT. Amino acids: CATRPGQGATDTQYF.

This clonotype came up many times. The rearrangement links TRBV12-3 or TRBV12-4 to TRBJ1-2; 7 nucleotides line up with TRBD1. This CDR3 has 16 residues. Trimming took 3 bases from V and 5 from J; bases not matched to a gene: 12. The CDR3 spells CASSFLRQGGRYGYTF. The CDR3 coding sequence is TGTGCCAGCAGTTTCCTCAGACAGGGAGGACGGTATGGCTACACCTTC.